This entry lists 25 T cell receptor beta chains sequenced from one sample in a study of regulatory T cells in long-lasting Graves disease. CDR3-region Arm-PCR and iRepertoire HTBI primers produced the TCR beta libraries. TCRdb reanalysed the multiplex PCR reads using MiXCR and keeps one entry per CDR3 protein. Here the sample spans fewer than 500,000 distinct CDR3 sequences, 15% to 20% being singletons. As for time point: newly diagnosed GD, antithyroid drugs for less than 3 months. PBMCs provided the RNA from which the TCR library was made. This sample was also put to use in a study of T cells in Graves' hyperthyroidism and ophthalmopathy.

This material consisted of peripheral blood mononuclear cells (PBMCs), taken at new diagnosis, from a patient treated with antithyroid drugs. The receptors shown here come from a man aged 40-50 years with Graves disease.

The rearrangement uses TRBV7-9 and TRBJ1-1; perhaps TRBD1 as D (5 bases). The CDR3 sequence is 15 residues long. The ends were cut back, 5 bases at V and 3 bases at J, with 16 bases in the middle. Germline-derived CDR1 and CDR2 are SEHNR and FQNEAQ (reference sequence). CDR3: CASSAMGGRYTEAFF. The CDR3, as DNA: TGTGCCAGCAGCGCCATGGGGGGGAGGTACACTGAAGCTTTCTTT. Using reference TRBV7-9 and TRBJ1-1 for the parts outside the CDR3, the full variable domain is DTGVSQNPRHKITKRGQNVTFRCDPISEHNRLYWYRQTLGQGPEFLTYFQNEAQLEKSRLLSDRFSAERPKGSFSTLEIQRTEQGDSAMYLCASSAMGGRYTEAFFGQGTRLTVV.

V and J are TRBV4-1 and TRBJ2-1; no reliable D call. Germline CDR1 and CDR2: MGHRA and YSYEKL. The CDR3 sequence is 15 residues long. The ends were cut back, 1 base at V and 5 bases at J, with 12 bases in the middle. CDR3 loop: CASSQVGLLNNEQFF. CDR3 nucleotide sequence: TGCGCCAGCAGCCAAGTCGGGTTACTGAACAATGAGCAGTTCTTC.

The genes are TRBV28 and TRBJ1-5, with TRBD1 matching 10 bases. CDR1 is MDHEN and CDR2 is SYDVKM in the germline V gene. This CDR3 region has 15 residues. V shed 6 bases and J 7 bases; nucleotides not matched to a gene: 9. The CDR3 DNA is TGTGCCAGCAGCCAGCCGGGACAGGGGCCCCAGCCCCAGCATTTT. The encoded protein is CASSQPGQGPQPQHF.

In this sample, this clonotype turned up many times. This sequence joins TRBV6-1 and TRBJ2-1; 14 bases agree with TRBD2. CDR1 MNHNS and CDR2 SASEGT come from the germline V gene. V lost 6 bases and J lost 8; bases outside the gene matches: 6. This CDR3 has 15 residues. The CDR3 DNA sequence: TGTGCCAGCAGCCAGGGACTAGCGGGAGTCTATGAGCAGTTCTTC. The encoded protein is CASSQGLAGVYEQFF.

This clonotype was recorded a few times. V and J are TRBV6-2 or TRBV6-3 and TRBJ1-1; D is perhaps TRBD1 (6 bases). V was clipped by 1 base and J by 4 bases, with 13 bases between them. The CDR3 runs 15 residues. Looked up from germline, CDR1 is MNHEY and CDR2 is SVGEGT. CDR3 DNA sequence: TGTGCCAGCAGTTACTGGGGGGGCAAGGGCACTGAAGCTTTCTTT. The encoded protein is CASSYWGGKGTEAFF.

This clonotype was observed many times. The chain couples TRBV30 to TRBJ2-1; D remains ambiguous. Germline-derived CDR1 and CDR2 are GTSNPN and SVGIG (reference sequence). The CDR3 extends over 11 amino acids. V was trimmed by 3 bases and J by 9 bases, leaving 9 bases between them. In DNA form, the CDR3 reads TGTGCCTGGAGCGCCCCGCTTGAGCAGTTCTTC. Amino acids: CAWSAPLEQFF.

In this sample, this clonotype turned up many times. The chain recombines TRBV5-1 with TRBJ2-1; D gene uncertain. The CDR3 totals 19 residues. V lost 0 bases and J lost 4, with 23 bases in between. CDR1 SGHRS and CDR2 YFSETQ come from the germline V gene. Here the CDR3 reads CASSLDLPPHREVYNEQFF. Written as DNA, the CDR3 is TGCGCCAGCAGCTTGGACTTGCCCCCCCATAGAGAAGTATACAATGAGCAGTTCTTC.

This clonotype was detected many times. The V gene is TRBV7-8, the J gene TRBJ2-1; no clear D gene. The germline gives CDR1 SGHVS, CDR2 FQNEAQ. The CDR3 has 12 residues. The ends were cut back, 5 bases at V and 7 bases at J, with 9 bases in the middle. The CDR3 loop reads CASSRGGNEQFF. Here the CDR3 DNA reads TGTGCCAGCAGCCGAGGTGGAAATGAGCAGTTCTTC.

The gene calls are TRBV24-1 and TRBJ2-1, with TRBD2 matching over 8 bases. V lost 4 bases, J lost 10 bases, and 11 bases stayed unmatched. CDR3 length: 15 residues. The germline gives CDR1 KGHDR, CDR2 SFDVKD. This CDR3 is CATSDSPRVAGEQFF. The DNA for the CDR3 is TGTGCCACCAGTGACTCCCCCCGGGTAGCGGGGGAGCAGTTCTTC.

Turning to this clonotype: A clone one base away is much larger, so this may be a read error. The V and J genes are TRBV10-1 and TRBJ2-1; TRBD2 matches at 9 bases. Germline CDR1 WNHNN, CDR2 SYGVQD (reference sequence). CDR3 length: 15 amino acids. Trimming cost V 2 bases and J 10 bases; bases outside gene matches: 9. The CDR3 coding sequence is TGCGCCAGCAGTGAGAATGCGGGAGGGCCGTTCGAGCAGTTCTTC. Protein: CASSENAGGPFEQFF.

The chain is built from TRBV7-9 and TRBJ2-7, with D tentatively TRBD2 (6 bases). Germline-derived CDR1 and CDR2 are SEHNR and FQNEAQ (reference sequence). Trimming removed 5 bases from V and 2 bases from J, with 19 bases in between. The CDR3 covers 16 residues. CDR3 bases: TGTGCCAGCAGCCCCCAATACCCAGCGGGTACCTACGAGCAGTACTTC. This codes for CASSPQYPAGTYEQYF.

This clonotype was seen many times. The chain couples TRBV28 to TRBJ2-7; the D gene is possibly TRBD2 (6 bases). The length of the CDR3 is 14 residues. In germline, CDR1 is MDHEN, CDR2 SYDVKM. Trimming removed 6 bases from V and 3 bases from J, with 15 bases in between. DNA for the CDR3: TGTGCCAGCAGCCCCTGGAGGGGATACTACGAGCAGTACTTC. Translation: CASSPWRGYYEQYF.

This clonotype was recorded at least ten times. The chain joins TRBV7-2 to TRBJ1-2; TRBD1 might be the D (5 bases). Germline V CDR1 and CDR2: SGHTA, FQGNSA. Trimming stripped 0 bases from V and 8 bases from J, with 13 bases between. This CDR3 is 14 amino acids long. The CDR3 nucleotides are TGTGCCAGCAGCTTAGCGGGGACCCCAAGAGGCTACACCTTC. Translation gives CASSLAGTPRGYTF.

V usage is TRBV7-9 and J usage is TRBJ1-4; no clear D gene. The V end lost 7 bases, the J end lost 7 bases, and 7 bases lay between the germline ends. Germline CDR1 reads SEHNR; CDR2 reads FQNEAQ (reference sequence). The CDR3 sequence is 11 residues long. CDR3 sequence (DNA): TGTGCCAGCACCCGCACTGAAAAACTGTTTTTT. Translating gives CASTRTEKLFF.

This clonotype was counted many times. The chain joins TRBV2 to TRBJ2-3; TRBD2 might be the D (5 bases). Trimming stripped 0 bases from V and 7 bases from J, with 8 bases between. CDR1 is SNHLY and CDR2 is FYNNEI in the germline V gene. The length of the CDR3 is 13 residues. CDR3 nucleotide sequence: TGTGCCAGCAGTGAAGCGCGAGGGAATACGCAGTATTTT. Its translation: CASSEARGNTQYF.

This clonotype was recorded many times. The CDR3 DNA reads as TGTGCCAGCAGCTCCAGGGACTGGATGGTAGCAGATACGCAGTATTTT. It is translated as CASSSRDWMVADTQYF. V and J are TRBV3-1 and TRBJ2-3; D possibly corresponds to TRBD2 (6 bases). The CDR3 extends over 16 amino acids. Germline loops: CDR1 LGHDT, CDR2 YNNKEL (reference sequence). Between the trimmed V and J ends, which lost 5 bases and 4 bases, there was a span of 19 bases.

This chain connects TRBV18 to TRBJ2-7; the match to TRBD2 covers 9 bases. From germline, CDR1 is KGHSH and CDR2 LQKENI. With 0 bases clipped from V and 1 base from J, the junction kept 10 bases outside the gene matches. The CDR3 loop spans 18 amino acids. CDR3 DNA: TGTGCCAGCTCACCACCCAGGAGTAGCGGGAGACCATCCTACGAGCAGTACTTC. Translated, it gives CASSPPRSSGRPSYEQYF.

The chain's CDR3 is CASNTGSGGNQPQHF. DNA for the CDR3: TGTGCCAGCAATACAGGGTCAGGTGGCAATCAGCCCCAGCATTTT. V and J are TRBV6-1 and TRBJ1-5; D might be TRBD1 (6 bases). V lost 7 bases to trimming and J lost 2 bases, with 15 bases between them. The CDR3 contains 15 residues. The germline CDR1 and CDR2 sequences are MNHNS and SASEGT.

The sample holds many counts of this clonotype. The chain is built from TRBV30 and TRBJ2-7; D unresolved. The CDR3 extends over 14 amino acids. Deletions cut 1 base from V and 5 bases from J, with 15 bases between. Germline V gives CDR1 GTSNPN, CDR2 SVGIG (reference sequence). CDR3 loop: CAWSDPHRGDEQYF. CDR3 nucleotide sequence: TGTGCCTGGAGTGACCCTCACAGAGGTGACGAGCAGTACTTC.

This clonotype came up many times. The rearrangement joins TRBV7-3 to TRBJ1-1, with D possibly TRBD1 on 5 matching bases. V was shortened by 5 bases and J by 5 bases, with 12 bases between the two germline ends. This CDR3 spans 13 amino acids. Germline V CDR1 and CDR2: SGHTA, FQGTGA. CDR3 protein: CASSEGVGTEAFF. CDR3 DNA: TGTGCCAGCAGCGAAGGGGTGGGTACTGAAGCTTTCTTT.

The CDR3, as DNA: TGTGCCAGCAGCCTCCGACTAGCGGGAGACGAGCAGTACTTC. Translated, it gives CASSLRLAGDEQYF. The rearrangement uses TRBV9 and TRBJ2-7; 12 bases match TRBD2. V dropped 4 bases and J dropped 5; count of bases not matched to a gene: 4. From germline, CDR1 is SGDLS and CDR2 YYNGEE. This CDR3 is built from 14 residues.

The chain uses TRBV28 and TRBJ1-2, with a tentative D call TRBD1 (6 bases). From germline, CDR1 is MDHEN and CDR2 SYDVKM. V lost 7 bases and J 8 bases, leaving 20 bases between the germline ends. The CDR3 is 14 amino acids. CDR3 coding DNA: TGTGCCAGCATTAGGGGGGGCGATTATGAAGGCTACACCTTC. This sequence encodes CASIRGGDYEGYTF.

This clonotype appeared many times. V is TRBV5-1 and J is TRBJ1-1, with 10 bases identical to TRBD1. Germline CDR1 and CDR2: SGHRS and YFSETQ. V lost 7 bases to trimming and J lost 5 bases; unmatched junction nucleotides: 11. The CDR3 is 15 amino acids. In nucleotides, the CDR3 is TGCGCCAGCCGGGTAGGGGGACAGGGGCAGACTGAAGCTTTCTTT. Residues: CASRVGGQGQTEAFF.

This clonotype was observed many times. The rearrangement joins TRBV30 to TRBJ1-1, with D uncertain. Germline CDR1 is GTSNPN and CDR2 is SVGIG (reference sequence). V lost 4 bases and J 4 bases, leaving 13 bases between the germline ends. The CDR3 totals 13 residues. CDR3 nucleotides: TGTGCCTGGAAGGCGGATTTTGGCACTGAAGCTTTCTTT. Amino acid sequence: CAWKADFGTEAFF.

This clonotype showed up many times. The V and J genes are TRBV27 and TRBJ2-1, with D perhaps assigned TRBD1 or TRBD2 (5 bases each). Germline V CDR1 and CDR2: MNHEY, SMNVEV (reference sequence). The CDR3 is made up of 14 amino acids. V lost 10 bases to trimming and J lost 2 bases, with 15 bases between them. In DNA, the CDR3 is TGTGCCACTTCCCGGGACGGGACCTACAATGAGCAGTTCTTC. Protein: CATSRDGTYNEQFF.